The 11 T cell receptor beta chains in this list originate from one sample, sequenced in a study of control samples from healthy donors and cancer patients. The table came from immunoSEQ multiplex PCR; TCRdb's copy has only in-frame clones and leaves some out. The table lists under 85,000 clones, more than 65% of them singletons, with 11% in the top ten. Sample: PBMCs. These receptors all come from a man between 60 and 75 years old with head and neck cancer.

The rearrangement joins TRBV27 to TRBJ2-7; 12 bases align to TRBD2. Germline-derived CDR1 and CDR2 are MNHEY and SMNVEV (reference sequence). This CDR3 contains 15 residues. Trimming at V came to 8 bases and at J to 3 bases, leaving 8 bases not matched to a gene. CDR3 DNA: TGTGCCAGCGCTTCCGGACTAGCGGGACTCTACGAGCAGTACTTC. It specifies CASASGLAGLYEQYF.

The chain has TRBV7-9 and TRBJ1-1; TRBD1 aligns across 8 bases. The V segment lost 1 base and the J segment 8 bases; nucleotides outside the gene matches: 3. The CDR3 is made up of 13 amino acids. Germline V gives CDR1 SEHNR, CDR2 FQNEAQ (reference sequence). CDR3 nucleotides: TGTGCCAGCAGCTTAGGACAGGGGAACGAAGCTTTCTTT. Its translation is CASSLGQGNEAFF.

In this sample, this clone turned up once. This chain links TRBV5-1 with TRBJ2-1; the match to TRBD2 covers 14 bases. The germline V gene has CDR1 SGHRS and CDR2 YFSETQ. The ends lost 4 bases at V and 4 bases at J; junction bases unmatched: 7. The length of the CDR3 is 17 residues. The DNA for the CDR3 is TGCGCCAGCAGCACCGGACTAGCGGGAGGTTCTTACAATGAGCAGTTCTTC. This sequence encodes CASSTGLAGGSYNEQFF.

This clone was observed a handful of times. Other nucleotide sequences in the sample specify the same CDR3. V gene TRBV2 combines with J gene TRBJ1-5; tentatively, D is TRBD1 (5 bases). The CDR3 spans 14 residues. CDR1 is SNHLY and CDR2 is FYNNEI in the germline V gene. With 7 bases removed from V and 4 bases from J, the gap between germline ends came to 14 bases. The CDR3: CASTGTGGNQPQHF. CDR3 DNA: TGTGCCAGCACGGGGACCGGGGGAAATCAGCCCCAGCATTTT.

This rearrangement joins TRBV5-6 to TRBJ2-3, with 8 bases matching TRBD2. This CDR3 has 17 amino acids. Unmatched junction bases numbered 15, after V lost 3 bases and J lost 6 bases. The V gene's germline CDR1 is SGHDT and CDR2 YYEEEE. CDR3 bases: TGTGCCAGCAGCTGGCGTTCGACTAGCGAACCAGCCGATACGCAGTATTTT. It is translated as CASSWRSTSEPADTQYF.

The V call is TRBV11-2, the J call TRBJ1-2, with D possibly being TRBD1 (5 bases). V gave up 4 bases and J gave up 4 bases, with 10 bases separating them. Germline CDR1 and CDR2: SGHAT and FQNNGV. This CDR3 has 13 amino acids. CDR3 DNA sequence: TGTGCCAGCAGCTCGCGGGGGTTCTATGGCTACACCTTC. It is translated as CASSSRGFYGYTF.

CDR3 nucleotide sequence: TGTGCCAGCGAAGACGCAGTTTCTGGAAACACCATATATTTT. Translated: CASEDAVSGNTIYF. The chain recombines TRBV6-5 with TRBJ1-3; the D is unclear. The length of the CDR3 is 14 residues. The germline V and J ends were trimmed by 8 bases and 1 base, with 12 bases remaining between them. Germline V gene lookup returns CDR1 MNHEY and CDR2 SVGAGI.

The DNA of the CDR3 is TGTGCCAGCAGCCTAGCGGGAGTCACCACCGGGGAGCTGTTTTTT. It translates to CASSLAGVTTGELFF. The chain employs TRBV5-5 and TRBJ2-2, with 10 positions matching TRBD2. CDR1 and CDR2 (germline): SGHKS, YYEKEE (reference sequence). The V gene end was trimmed by 4 bases and the J gene end by 4 bases; junction bases not matched to a gene: 4. The CDR3 contains 15 residues.

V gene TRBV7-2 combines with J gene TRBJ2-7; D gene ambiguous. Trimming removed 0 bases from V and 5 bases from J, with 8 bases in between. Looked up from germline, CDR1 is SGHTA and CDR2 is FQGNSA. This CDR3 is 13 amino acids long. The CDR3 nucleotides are TGTGCCAGCAGCTTAGCTGGGATCAACGAGCAGTACTTC. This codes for CASSLAGINEQYF.

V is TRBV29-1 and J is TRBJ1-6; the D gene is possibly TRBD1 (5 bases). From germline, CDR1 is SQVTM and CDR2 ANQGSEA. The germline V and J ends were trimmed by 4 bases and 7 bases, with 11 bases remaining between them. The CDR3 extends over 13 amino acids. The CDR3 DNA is TGCAGCGTTGGCCGGGACGGGAATTCACCCCTCCACTTT. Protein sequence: CSVGRDGNSPLHF.

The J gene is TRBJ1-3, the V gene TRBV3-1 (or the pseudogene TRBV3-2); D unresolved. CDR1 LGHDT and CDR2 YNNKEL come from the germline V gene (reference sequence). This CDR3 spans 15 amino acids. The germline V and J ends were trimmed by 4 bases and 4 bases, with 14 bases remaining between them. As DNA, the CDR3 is TGTGCCAGCAGCCCAACCTTTAACCTAGGAAACACCATATATTTT. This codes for CASSPTFNLGNTIYF.